The present T cell receptor (beta chain) was sequenced within a study of T-cell reconstitution after alpha-beta-depleted transplantation in children. Overall study findings and caveats: Counts and diversity of T cells one year after transplant came mostly from newly produced T cells.

There are 12 residues in the CDR3. V shed 1 base and J shed 8 bases, with 6 bases lying between them. Germline V gene lookup returns CDR1 ENHRY and CDR2 SYGVKD. In its sample, this clonotype was seen a few times. Its target is not known. Preparation of the TCRbeta library involved a method that used unique molecular identifiers. TCRdb redid the calling of the PCR reads with MiXCR, one entry per CDR3 protein. The sample lists 500,000 to 600,000 distinct CDR3 sequences, 27% occurring once. The sequence was collected from a boy in the first two years of life with Wiskott-Aldrich syndrome, due to receive a stem cell transplant. The material was PBMCs, obtained before TCRalphabeta/CD19-depleted stem cell transplant. The gene calls are TRBV10-3 and TRBJ2-1, with D hard to call. The CDR3 reads CAISEFSDEQFF. CDR3 DNA sequence: TGTGCCATCAGTGAGTTCAGCGATGAGCAGTTCTTC.